This TCR beta chain comes out of a study of T cell repertoires in cytomegalovirus infection. For the study at large: The public TCR beta signatures pointed to both CMV infection and matching HLA type. Study-wide results and caveats: Dominating the ex vivo response were HLA-C-restricted CMV-specific TCR beta clonotypes. Summed public TCR beta family frequency identified CMV carriers bearing the relevant HLA.

With V trimmed by 0 bases and J by 6 bases, 13 bases remained unmatched. CDR3 length: 18 amino acids. The germline V gene encodes CDR1 LGHNA and CDR2 YNFKEQ. In TCRdb, the reads were re-called with MiXCR into one record per CDR3 protein. The repertoire has about 700,000 distinct CDR3 sequences, around 35% of them found once; the top ten carry about 20%. Remarks on this clonotype: Its antigen remains unknown.

The TCR comes from a human donor in good health (CMV status not recorded). Some clones in this sample may be carry-over from other donors' samples. V gene TRBV4-2 combines with J gene TRBJ1-2; the match to TRBD1 covers 10 bases. The sample in question was cultured PBMCs, obtained from culture after CMV antigen stimulation. The CDR3 protein is CASSQDPSDRGRFHGYTF. In nucleotides, the CDR3 is TGTGCCAGCAGCCAAGATCCCTCCGACAGGGGGCGCTTCCATGGCTACACCTTC.